This TCR beta chain derives from a study of persistence of HIV-infected CD4 T cells. Findings and limits, study-wide: Degenerate expanded CDR3beta sequences were enriched among CMV- and Gag-responding cells. Rare CMV-responding cells carrying HIV-1 proviruses were not analyzed separately for TCR.

A remark on this clone: Its antigen remains unknown.

Cells were stimulated with overlapping HIV-1 Gag 15-mer peptides. Responding CD4+ T cells were sorted by upregulation of both CD40 ligand and CD69. Plasma HIV-1 RNA stayed below 50 copies/mL for at least 4 years. Anti-CD28/CD49d costimulation, CD40-blocking antibody and enfuvirtide were given to CD8-depleted PBMCs for less than 20 hours. V was clipped by 4 bases and J by 0 bases; unmatched bases: 9. The CDR3 has 19 amino acids. The germline gives CDR1 SGHRS, CDR2 YFSETQ. The libraries were made with immunoSEQ version 4 in survey mode. Here immunoSEQ multiplex PCR was the method, and the copy in TCRdb shows in-frame clones only, minus some. The table lists tens of thousands of clones, roughly 70% of them singletons, with about 1.7% in the top ten.

This rearrangement joins TRBV5-1 to TRBJ2-6; 11 bases fit TRBD1. The sequencing used CD4+ T cells sorted from PBMCs after roughly 18-hour stimulation, collected from a patient who received antiretroviral therapy. The receptor was isolated from an adult man with HIV who was CMV-seropositive. The CDR3 spells CASSARTGGAVSGANVLTF. DNA of the CDR3: TGCGCCAGCAGCGCTCGGACAGGGGGCGCAGTCTCTGGGGCCAACGTCCTGACTTTC.